This section outlines one T cell receptor beta chain sequence together with its context. The antigen remains undetermined. The sample is drawn from a study of shared clonotypes between healthy human individuals. Repertoires were generated with immunoSEQ multiplex PCR, while TCRdb's copy carries only in-frame clones and drops some. The table records 2 million to 2.5 million clones, 85% to 95% of them present only once. Study outcomes and limitations: On the whole, naive subsets had larger estimated richness than memory subsets had.

Source material: naive CD4+ T cells from PBMCs. Subset described: CD45RA+ positively selected. The TCR originated in a man younger than 30 in good health. Some clones in this sample may be carry-over from other donors' samples.

DNA of the CDR3: TGCGCCAGCAGCCAGCAACCACAGGGGGAAGAGACCCAGTACTTC. Amino acids: CASSQQPQGEETQYF. The chain joins TRBV5-1 to TRBJ2-5, with 8 bases fitting TRBD1. The germline V gene encodes CDR1 SGHRS and CDR2 YFSETQ. After removal of 4 bases from V and 3 bases from J, the junction contained 8 bases not matched to a gene. This CDR3 is 15 amino acids long.